These 25 T cell receptor beta chains were sequenced from one sample in a study of blood T cell repertoires in COVID-19. Measured with immunoSEQ multiplex PCR; TCRdb has only the in-frame clones, and not every one. Among about 59,000 clones listed, about 90% were seen once. The sample was peripheral blood. The receptors come from a man at least 80 years old in a cohort sampled during active COVID-19.

The chain is built from TRBV6-5 and TRBJ1-1; D remains ambiguous. The length of the CDR3 is 13 residues. The V and J ends lost 5 bases and 0 bases respectively, with 7 bases between them. Germline V CDR1 and CDR2: MNHEY, SVGAGI. CDR3 loop: CASSPEMNTEAFF. The CDR3, as DNA: TGTGCCAGCAGTCCTGAGATGAACACTGAAGCTTTCTTT.

The chain has TRBV6-6 and TRBJ2-2, with TRBD2 identical over 8 bases. CDR1 MNHNY and CDR2 SVGAGI come from the germline V gene (reference sequence). V shed 2 bases, J shed 0 bases, and the junction held 2 bases outside the gene matches. The CDR3 covers 16 residues. The CDR3 loop reads CASSYAAGANTGELFF. CDR3 nucleotide sequence: TGTGCCAGCAGTTACGCAGCGGGAGCGAACACCGGGGAGCTGTTTTTT.

The chain joins TRBV5-1 to TRBJ2-5; 9 bases align to TRBD1. V lost 7 bases to trimming and J lost 5 bases; unmatched junction nucleotides: 6. Germline values: CDR1 SGHRS, CDR2 YFSETQ. The CDR3 runs to 13 residues. The CDR3 nucleotides read TGCGCCAGCTCCCTCACAGGGGGCGAGACCCAGTACTTC. Translation gives CASSLTGGETQYF.

The V and J genes are TRBV3-1 (or the pseudogene TRBV3-2) and TRBJ1-4; D gene unclear. Germline V gives CDR1 LGHDT, CDR2 YNNKEL (reference sequence). The CDR3 is 15 amino acids. Trimming pared 1 base from V and 4 bases from J, leaving 10 bases between. CDR3 amino acids: CASSQGGMVNEKLFF. CDR3 DNA sequence: TGTGCCAGCAGCCAAGGAGGGATGGTTAATGAAAAACTGTTTTTT.

The chain combines TRBV7-3 with TRBJ2-1, with a tentative D call TRBD2 (6 bases). Germline CDR1 reads SGHTA; CDR2 reads FQGTGA. The CDR3 has 16 amino acids. Between the trimmed V and J ends, which lost 5 bases and 0 bases, there was a span of 14 bases. This CDR3 reads CASSQRGESSYNEQFF. The CDR3 DNA follows: TGTGCCAGCAGCCAACGCGGGGAAAGCTCCTACAATGAGCAGTTCTTC.

The V call is TRBV9, the J call TRBJ2-5; 9 nucleotides agree with TRBD2. With 0 bases clipped from V and 5 bases from J, the junction kept 11 bases outside the gene matches. The CDR3 consists of 17 residues. Germline CDR1 is SGDLS and CDR2 is YYNGEE. The DNA for the CDR3 is TGTGCCAGCAGCGTAGCTCTGTCTAGCGGGAATGGGGAGACCCAGTACTTC. As protein: CASSVALSSGNGETQYF.

The sample holds a few counts of this clone. The J gene is TRBJ1-6, the V gene TRBV24-1, with D perhaps TRBD1 (5 bases). This CDR3 has 16 amino acids. Trimming stripped 0 bases from V and 5 bases from J, with 10 bases between. CDR1 is KGHDR, CDR2 SFDVKD, per germline. DNA for the CDR3: TGTGCCACCAGTGATTTGCGACAGAATAATAATTCACCCCTCCACTTT. Its translation is CATSDLRQNNNSPLHF.

This chain uses TRBV5-1 with TRBJ2-3; 9 bases align to TRBD1. Germline-derived CDR1 and CDR2 are SGHRS and YFSETQ. The CDR3 consists of 20 residues. V lost 5 bases, J lost 0 bases, and 19 bases stayed unmatched. The CDR3 coding sequence is TGCGCCAGCAGGCTCAGACCCGGGACAGGGATAAGCCCTAGCACAGATACGCAGTATTTT. It yields the protein CASRLRPGTGISPSTDTQYF. Complete variable domain (other parts from reference TRBV5-1 and TRBJ2-3): KAGVTQTPRYLIKTRGQQVTLSCSPISGHRSVSWYQQTPGQGLQFLFEYFSETQRNKGNFPGRFSGRQFSNSRSEMNVSTLELGDSALYLCASRLRPGTGISPSTDTQYFGPGTRLTVL.

The gene calls are TRBV7-2 and TRBJ2-1; TRBD2 agrees at 7 bases. This CDR3 is 17 amino acids long. The germline gives CDR1 SGHTA, CDR2 FQGNSA. With V trimmed by 0 bases and J by 0 bases, 5 bases remained unmatched. CDR3 protein: CASSLAMGGGSYNEQFF. Written as DNA, the CDR3 is TGTGCCAGCAGCTTAGCGATGGGGGGGGGCTCCTACAATGAGCAGTTCTTC.

Here the CDR3 reads CASSENSGGYNEQFF. DNA for the CDR3: TGCGCCAGCAGTGAGAATAGCGGGGGTTACAATGAGCAGTTCTTC. The chain uses TRBV10-2 and TRBJ2-1, with 9 positions matching TRBD2. V trimming: 2 bases; J trimming: 4 bases; junction bases outside the gene matches: 3. The germline CDR1 and CDR2 sequences are WSHSY and SAAADI. The CDR3 covers 15 residues.

The V and J genes are TRBV6-2 or TRBV6-3 and TRBJ2-3; 8 bases are a match to TRBD1. V lost 6 bases to trimming and J lost 0 bases; unmatched junction nucleotides: 5. CDR1 is MNHEY, CDR2 SVGEGT, per germline. This CDR3 spans 15 amino acids. CDR3 protein: CASSWDRPSTDTQYF. The CDR3 DNA follows: TGTGCCAGCAGCTGGGACAGGCCTAGCACAGATACGCAGTATTTT.

The CDR3 region is CASSLVPALGQGTNYGYTF. CDR3 nucleotide sequence: TGTGCCAGCAGCTTAGTTCCGGCCCTCGGGCAGGGAACTAACTATGGCTACACCTTC. The chain recombines TRBV7-2 with TRBJ1-2; D is possibly TRBD1 (5 bases). V lost 1 base to trimming and J lost 0 bases, with 21 bases between them. Germline values: CDR1 SGHTA, CDR2 FQGNSA. The length of the CDR3 is 19 residues.

This chain uses TRBV5-3 with TRBJ2-3, with 7 bases lining up with TRBD2. TRBV5-3 is filed as an ORF, its function uncertain. This CDR3 has 15 amino acids. Germline trimming cut 1 base from V and 1 base from J; bases unmatched to any gene: 3. CDR3 bases: TGTGCCAGAAGCTTGACGGGGAGGGGCACAGATACGCAGTATTTT. It codes for CARSLTGRGTDTQYF.

The CDR3 coding sequence is TGTGCCTGGAGTGTAGGAGTAAACATTCAGTACTTC. Residues: CAWSVGVNIQYF. V and J are TRBV30 and TRBJ2-4; D remains ambiguous. Germline assignment: CDR1 GTSNPN and CDR2 SVGIG (reference sequence). The CDR3 loop spans 12 amino acids. V was clipped by 0 bases and J by 6 bases, with 6 bases between them.

The CDR3 reads CATTRIALGTQYF. CDR3 bases: TGTGCCACCACTAGGATCGCATTAGGGACCCAGTACTTC. The V gene is TRBV2, the J gene TRBJ2-5; D is perhaps TRBD2 (5 bases). Trimming removed 10 bases from V and 7 bases from J, with 19 bases in between. This CDR3 spans 13 amino acids. The germline V gene has CDR1 SNHLY and CDR2 FYNNEI.

The count of this clone is one. V usage is TRBV6-2 or TRBV6-3 and J usage is TRBJ2-1, with 7 bases that match TRBD2. The CDR3 length is 15 residues. Trimming took 6 bases from V and 2 from J; bases not matched to a gene: 7. Germline loops: CDR1 MNHEY, CDR2 SVGEGT. The CDR3 spells CASSVRGRAYNEQFF. In DNA, the CDR3 is TGTGCCAGCAGCGTGCGGGGGAGAGCCTACAATGAGCAGTTCTTC.

The chain combines TRBV12-3 or TRBV12-4 with TRBJ1-5; D remains unclear. The ends were cut back, 1 base at V and 4 bases at J, with 5 bases in the middle. The CDR3 totals 13 residues. In nucleotides, the CDR3 is TGTGCCAGCAGTTTAGGGGAGAATCAGCCCCAGCATTTT. Translated: CASSLGENQPQHF.

The rearrangement joins TRBV19 to TRBJ2-7, with TRBD2 matching over 9 bases. This CDR3 contains 16 residues. With 3 bases clipped from V and 6 bases from J, the junction kept 12 bases outside the gene matches. Germline CDR1 reads LNHDA; CDR2 reads SQIVND (reference sequence). The CDR3 region has the DNA TGTGCCAGTAGTATGTATAGCGGGGGACTCCTTACCGAGCAGTACTTC. It encodes CASSMYSGGLLTEQYF.

This clone was seen a handful of times. The rearrangement links TRBV5-1 to TRBJ1-2, with 8 positions matching TRBD1. This CDR3 has 14 residues. The V and J ends lost 4 bases and 3 bases, in that order; junction bases with no gene match: 5. Germline lookup yields CDR1 SGHRS and CDR2 YFSETQ. The CDR3 loop is CASSPDRGDYGYTF. The CDR3 DNA sequence: TGCGCCAGCAGCCCCGACAGGGGAGACTATGGCTACACCTTC.

The chain recombines TRBV7-3 with TRBJ1-1, with TRBD1 as a possible D gene (6 bases). V shed 4 bases and J shed 1 base, with 13 bases lying between them. Germline CDR1 is SGHTA and CDR2 is FQGTGA. The CDR3 totals 15 residues. This CDR3 is CASSSSGTPNTEAFF. CDR3 nucleotide sequence: TGTGCCAGCAGCTCGTCCGGGACACCGAACACTGAAGCTTTCTTT. The full variable domain, with the rest looked up from reference TRBV7-3 and TRBJ1-1, is GAGVSQTPSNKVTEKGKYVELRCDPISGHTALYWYRQSLGQGPEFLIYFQGTGAADDSGLPNDRFFAVRPEGSVSTLKIQRTERGDSAVYLCASSSSGTPNTEAFFGQGTRLTVV.

This chain connects TRBV5-1 to TRBJ2-7; D unclear. The CDR3 consists of 15 residues. Germline CDR1 and CDR2: SGHRS and YFSETQ. The germline V and J ends were trimmed by 3 bases and 7 bases, with 20 bases remaining between them. CDR3 loop: CASSSSTVPSTEQYF. The CDR3 bases are TGCGCCAGCAGCTCTTCCACGGTCCCGTCTACGGAGCAGTACTTC.

This sequence joins TRBV5-8 and TRBJ1-3; the D is unclear. Germline V lookup: CDR1 SGHTS, CDR2 YDEGEE. Trimming took 3 bases from V and 1 from J, leaving 11 bases between them. CDR3 length equals 15 residues. The CDR3 DNA follows: TGTGCCAGCAGCTCCTGGGCCCCTTCTGGAAACACCATATATTTT. This sequence encodes CASSSWAPSGNTIYF.

This clone has only one observation. The chain recombines TRBV19 with TRBJ1-1; D unclear. V was clipped by 6 bases and J by 2 bases, with 13 bases between them. CDR3 length equals 14 residues. Germline lookup yields CDR1 LNHDA and CDR2 SQIVND (reference sequence). CDR3: CASRLGQLNTEAFF. The CDR3 DNA is TGTGCCAGTAGACTAGGGCAGCTCAACACTGAAGCTTTCTTT.

This clone was found once. The chain recombines TRBV6-6 with TRBJ2-5; tentative D call: TRBD2 (6 bases). Trimming took 6 bases from V and 9 from J, leaving 17 bases between them. This CDR3 has 13 residues. CDR1 and CDR2 from the germline V gene are MNHNY and SVGAGI (reference sequence). The CDR3 sequence is CASRGPGDVAQYF. In DNA, the CDR3 is TGTGCCAGCAGGGGTCCGGGGGACGTAGCCCAGTACTTC.

J is TRBJ1-2 and V is TRBV23-1; 10 bases agree with TRBD1. TRBV23-1 belongs to the ORF category, with a function that is uncertain. The V and J ends lost 3 bases and 4 bases, in that order; junction bases with no gene match: 8. This CDR3 comprises 16 residues. The CDR3 loop reads CASSHLDRGISYGYTF. CDR3 nucleotide sequence: TGCGCCAGCAGTCACCTGGACAGGGGGATTAGCTATGGCTACACCTTC.